A selection of T cell receptor beta chains follows, all from one sample in a study of radiotherapy plus CTLA-4 blockade in lung cancer. Using immunoSEQ multiplex PCR, the repertoire was profiled, and TCRdb retains in-frame clones only, with some absent. Of approximately 69,000 clones in the sample, roughly three quarters are singletons; the top ten hold about 6.7%. The sample consisted of peripheral blood, taken from a patient treated with radiotherapy plus ipilimumab. These receptors all come from a human donor with non-small cell lung cancer who had a complete response to radiotherapy plus ipilimumab. The CDR3 runs from the conserved cysteine through the conserved F or W. A D gene is named only where the DNA matches it firmly. Expanded clones are given a class, and other clones once, few, many or no size at all.

j_gene	d_gene	v_gene	abundance	CDR3nt	CDR3aa
TRBJ2-1	TRBD2	TRBV19	NA	TGTGCCAGTAGTCAAGAACCGGGACTAGCGACATACAATGAGCAGTTCTTC	CASSQEPGLATYNEQFF
TRBJ1-3	TRBD1	TRBV9	NA	TGTGCCAGCAGCCCCCAGGGGGTGGCTGGAAACACCATATATTTT	CASSPQGVAGNTIYF
TRBJ1-2	NA	TRBV27	NA	TGTGCCAGCAGCCGGGGAAACTATGGCTACACCTTC	CASSRGNYGYTF
TRBJ2-7	TRBD2	TRBV10-3	NA	TGTGCCATCAGTGAGATCGAAGCGGGGCCCCCTTACGAGCAGTACTTC	CAISEIEAGPPYEQYF
TRBJ1-5	TRBD1	TRBV19	NA	TGTGCCAGTAGTCCCCAGGGACAGCCCCATCAGCCCCAGCATTTT	CASSPQGQPHQPQHF
TRBJ2-3	TRBD2	TRBV6-6	NA	TGTGCCAGCAGGCCCATAGCGGGGGTGAGCACAGATACGCAGTATTTT	CASRPIAGVSTDTQYF
TRBJ1-1	NA	TRBV11-2	NA	TGTGCCAGCAGCTTTCTCAGGGGTAATGAAGCTTTCTTT	CASSFLRGNEAFF
TRBJ1-2	NA	TRBV29-1	NA	TGCAGCGTTAGAGGGCAAGACTATGGCTACACCTTC	CSVRGQDYGYTF
TRBJ1-4	NA	TRBV4-3	NA	TGCGCCAGCAGCCAAGAGGGTGGAAGTCGAAAACTGTTTTTT	CASSQEGGSRKLFF
TRBJ1-2	NA	TRBV7-2	few	TGTGCCAGCAGCTTGGAGCTCGCTGGCTACACCTTC	CASSLELAGYTF
TRBJ1-6	TRBD1	TRBV27	NA	TGTGCCAGCAGTTGGACAGGTTTAAATTCACCCCTCCACTTT	CASSWTGLNSPLHF
TRBJ2-5	TRBD2	TRBV5-1	NA	TGCGCCAGCAGCTGGGGAGGGGTCGAGACCCAGTACTTC	CASSWGGVETQYF
TRBJ1-6	NA	TRBV4-2	NA	TGTGCCAGCAGCCAAGAGATCCAGGATAATTCACCCCTCCACTTT	CASSQEIQDNSPLHF